Described below is a single T cell receptor beta chain sequence and its context. Its target is unknown. The sample is drawn from a study of cytomegalovirus exposure and HLA in healthy donors. This PCR relied on a set of 60 Vbeta primers and 13 Jbeta primers. Repertoires were generated with immunoSEQ multiplex PCR, while TCRdb's copy carries only in-frame clones and drops some. The table records under 200,000 clones, approximately 85% of them present only once. Looked up from germline, CDR1 is SEHNR and CDR2 is FQNEAQ (reference sequence). The CDR3 covers 16 residues. V gave up 7 bases and J gave up 3 bases, with 21 bases separating them. The study's findings and limits: More clonal expansion characterized HLA-associated TCR beta chains than equally common others in a later analysis. In an earlier analysis, productive rearrangement rates for most beta V segments clustered near 87% or 30%. A later analysis by the authors found several of the most significant clusters apparently linked to common viral pathogens. A link between a missense DCLRE1C variant and TCR beta V- and J-gene trimming emerged from a later analysis.

The specimen was PBMCs. This sequence joins TRBV7-9 and TRBJ1-2; D might be TRBD1 (5 bases). The TCR was taken from a woman in her fifties or sixties in good health and CMV-seronegative. CDR3 DNA sequence: TGTGCCAGCAACAAGCCCCCGGGGGGATATGACTATGGCTACACCTTC. As protein: CASNKPPGGYDYGYTF.